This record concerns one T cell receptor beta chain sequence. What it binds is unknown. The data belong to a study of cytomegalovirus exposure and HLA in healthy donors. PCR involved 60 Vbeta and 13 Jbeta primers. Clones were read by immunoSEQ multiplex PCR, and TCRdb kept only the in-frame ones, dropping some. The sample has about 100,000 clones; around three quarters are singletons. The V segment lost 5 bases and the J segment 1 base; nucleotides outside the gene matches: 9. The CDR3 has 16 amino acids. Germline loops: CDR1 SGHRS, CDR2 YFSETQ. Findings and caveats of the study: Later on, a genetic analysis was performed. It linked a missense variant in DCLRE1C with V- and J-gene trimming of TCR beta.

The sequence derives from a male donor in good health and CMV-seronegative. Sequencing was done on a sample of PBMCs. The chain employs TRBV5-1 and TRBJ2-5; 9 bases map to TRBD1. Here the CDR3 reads CASRAGTGIPQETQYF. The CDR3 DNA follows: TGCGCCAGCAGGGCCGGGACAGGGATTCCCCAAGAGACCCAGTACTTC. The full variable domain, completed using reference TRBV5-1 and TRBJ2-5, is KAGVTQTPRYLIKTRGQQVTLSCSPISGHRSVSWYQQTPGQGLQFLFEYFSETQRNKGNFPGRFSGRQFSNSRSEMNVSTLELGDSALYLCASRAGTGIPQETQYFGPGTRLLVL.